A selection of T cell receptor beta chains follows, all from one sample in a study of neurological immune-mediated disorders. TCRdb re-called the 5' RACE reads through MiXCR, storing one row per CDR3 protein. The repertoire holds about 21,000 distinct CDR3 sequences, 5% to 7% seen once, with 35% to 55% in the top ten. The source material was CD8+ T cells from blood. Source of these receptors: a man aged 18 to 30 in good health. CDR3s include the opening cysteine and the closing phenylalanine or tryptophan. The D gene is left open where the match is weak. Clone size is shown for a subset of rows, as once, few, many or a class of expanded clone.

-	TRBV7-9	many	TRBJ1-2	TGTGCCAGCAGCTTTCTGGGGACCTACAATGGCTACACCTTC	CASSFLGTYNGYTF
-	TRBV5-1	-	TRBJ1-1	TGCGCCAGCAGAGAGGGAGACGCTGAAGCTTTCTTT	CASREGDAEAFF
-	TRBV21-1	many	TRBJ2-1	TGTGCCAGCAGCGCCTTGGGGAGGTCTTACAATGAGCAGTTCTTC	CASSALGRSYNEQFF
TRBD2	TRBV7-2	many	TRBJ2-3	TGTGCCAGCAGCTCCCTCCTAGCGGGCCCACCAGATACGCAGTATTTT	CASSSLLAGPPDTQYF
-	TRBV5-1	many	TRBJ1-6	TGCGCCAGCAGCTTGTATGAAGAGATTTCACCCCTCCACTTT	CASSLYEEISPLHF
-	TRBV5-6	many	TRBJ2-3	TGTGCCAGCAGCAGAGGGGGGGGATTAGGAGATACGCAGTATTTT	CASSRGGGLGDTQYF
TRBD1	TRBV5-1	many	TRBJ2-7	TGCGCCAGCAGCTTGTCCCCGGGACAGGGGTCCTACGAGCAGTACTTC	CASSLSPGQGSYEQYF
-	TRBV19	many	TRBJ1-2	TGTGCCAGTAGTCTCACAGGGCTGTATGGCTACACCTTC	CASSLTGLYGYTF
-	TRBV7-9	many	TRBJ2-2	TGTGCCAGCACTACGACAGGGGAGCTGTTTTTT	CASTTTGELFF
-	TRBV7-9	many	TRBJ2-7	TGTGCCAGCAGCTTCTCGGATTACGAGCAGTACTTC	CASSFSDYEQYF
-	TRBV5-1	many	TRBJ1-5	TGCGCCAGCAGCCTAGACAGTAACCCTGATCAGCCCCAGCATTTT	CASSLDSNPDQPQHF
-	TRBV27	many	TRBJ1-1	TGTGCCAGCAGGGAGTCGGGTTCTGAAGCTTTCTTT	CASRESGSEAFF
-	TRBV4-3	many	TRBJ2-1	TGCGCCAGCAGCCAAGATAGCCGGGTAACCTACAATGAGCAGTTCTTC	CASSQDSRVTYNEQFF
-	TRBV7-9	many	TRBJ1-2	TGTGCCAGCAGCTTAGCAGCAGGGGACGGCTACACCTTC	CASSLAAGDGYTF
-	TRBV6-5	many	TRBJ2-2	TGTGCCAGCAGTGCTGACAGCTACACCGGGGAGCTGTTTTTT	CASSADSYTGELFF
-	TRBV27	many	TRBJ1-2	TGTGCCAGCAGCTATATTTCTTCGGGCGATCCCAACTATGGCTACACCTTC	CASSYISSGDPNYGYTF
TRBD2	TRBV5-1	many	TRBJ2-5	TGCGCCAGCAGCCAGAGCGGGGGGTATGGGACCCAGTACTTC	CASSQSGGYGTQYF
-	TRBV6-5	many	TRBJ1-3	TGTGCCAGCTTGGGGGGCTCTGGAAACACCATATATTTT	CASLGGSGNTIYF
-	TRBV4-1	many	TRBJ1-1	TGCGCCAGCAGCCAAGTTGGATCAGAAGCTTTCTTT	CASSQVGSEAFF
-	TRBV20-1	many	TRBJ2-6	TGCAGTGCTAGAGTTCTTTGGACATCCAAGAGCTCTGGGGCCAACGTCCTGACTTTC	CSARVLWTSKSSGANVLTF
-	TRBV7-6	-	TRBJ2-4	TGTGCCAGCAGCTTGGCCGGGGTGATGGGGGCCAAAAACATTCAGTACTTC	CASSLAGVMGAKNIQYF
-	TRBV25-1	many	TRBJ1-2	TGTGCCAGCAGTGAATTACTTGATGGGTATGGCTACACCTTC	CASSELLDGYGYTF
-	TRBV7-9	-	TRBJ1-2	TGTGCCAGCAGCTTAGTGATTCGAACGTTCAATGGCTACACCTTC	CASSLVIRTFNGYTF
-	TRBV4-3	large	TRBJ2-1	TGCGCCAGCAGCCAAGAGAACAGGGGACTCACCTACAATGAGCAGTTCTTC	CASSQENRGLTYNEQFF
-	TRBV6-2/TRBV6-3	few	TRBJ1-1	TGTGCCAGCACCTCCCTTGGGAACACTGAAGCTTTCTTT	CASTSLGNTEAFF
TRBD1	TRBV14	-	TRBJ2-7	TGTGCCAGCAGCCAAAGGGACAGCGTCTCCTACGAGCAGTACTTC	CASSQRDSVSYEQYF
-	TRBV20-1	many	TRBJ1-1	TGCAGTGCTTCCCCCAACGCGGGCCGTGAAGCTTTCTTT	CSASPNAGREAFF
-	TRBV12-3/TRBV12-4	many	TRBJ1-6	TGTGCCAGCAGTTTTGCGGGGCAAAATTCACCCCTCCACTTT	CASSFAGQNSPLHF
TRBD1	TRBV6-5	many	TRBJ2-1	TGTGCCAGCAGAACTTTTGGGACAGGGATCTACAATGAGCAGTTCTTC	CASRTFGTGIYNEQFF